These 20 T cell receptor beta chains originate from one sample sequenced in a study of radiotherapy plus CTLA-4 blockade in lung cancer. Libraries were prepared by immunoSEQ multiplex PCR; TCRdb keeps only in-frame clonotypes and omits some of them. The data contain about 98,000 clones, 85% to 90% of them seen just once; the ten biggest clones take up roughly 4.9%. Sequences were derived from peripheral blood, sampled from a patient treated with radiotherapy plus ipilimumab. These receptors were obtained from a human donor with non-small cell lung cancer that progressed on radiotherapy plus ipilimumab.

This clone was recorded once. This chain uses TRBV30 with TRBJ1-2; 10 bases fit TRBD1. This CDR3 comprises 12 residues. Germline V gene sequence: CDR1 GTSNPN, CDR2 SVGIG (reference sequence). With 3 bases clipped from V and 8 bases from J, the junction kept 3 bases outside the gene matches. For the CDR3, the DNA is TGTGCCTGGAGCGGGACAGGGGTGGGCTACACCTTC. Translating it yields CAWSGTGVGYTF.

The rearrangement joins TRBV29-1 to TRBJ1-5; D is unclear. Germline assignment: CDR1 SQVTM and CDR2 ANQGSEA. The CDR3 spans 16 residues. V was cut by 0 bases and J by 3 bases, with 15 bases left in between. DNA for the CDR3: TGCAGCGTTGAAGATTCCAGCGTATTGCCCAATCAGCCCCAGCATTTT. Translated, it gives CSVEDSSVLPNQPQHF.

The rearrangement joins TRBV15 to TRBJ1-2; D is undetermined. This CDR3 contains 14 residues. CDR1 LNHNV and CDR2 YYDKDF come from the germline V gene (reference sequence). V shed 0 bases and J shed 2 bases, with 7 bases lying between them. The CDR3 bases are TGTGCCACCAGCAGAGATGAGGGAAACTATGGCTACACCTTC. Its translation is CATSRDEGNYGYTF.

The chain has TRBV5-1 and TRBJ1-4; 7 bases align to TRBD1. There are 15 residues in the CDR3. CDR1 SGHRS and CDR2 YFSETQ come from the germline V gene. V lost 4 bases and J lost 4; bases outside the gene matches: 7. The CDR3 DNA is TGCGCCAGCAGCATTACAGGGGCCGGTAATGAAAAACTGTTTTTT. Translated: CASSITGAGNEKLFF.

V and J are TRBV25-1 and TRBJ1-4; no reliable D call. The CDR3 sequence is 15 residues long. Germline V gene data show CDR1 as MGHDK and CDR2 as SYGVNS. With 6 bases removed from V and 6 bases from J, the gap between germline ends came to 17 bases. This CDR3 reads CASRRGPPLDEKLFF. CDR3 coding DNA: TGTGCCAGCAGGCGAGGACCCCCTTTGGATGAAAAACTGTTTTTT.

The chain employs TRBV21-1 and TRBJ1-3; the DNA was not used to check the table's D call, TRBD1. TRBV21-1 is a known pseudogene. This CDR3 spans 18 amino acids. The CDR3 coding sequence is TGTGCCAGCAGCAAAGTCCCGGACAGATCCGTCGCTGGAAACACCATATATTTT. This encodes CASSKVPDRSVAGNTIYF.

This clone showed up just once. J is TRBJ1-5 and V is TRBV30; D remains ambiguous. Germline CDR1 reads GTSNPN; CDR2 reads SVGIG (reference sequence). The V end lost 4 bases, the J end lost 2 bases, and 9 bases lay between the germline ends. This CDR3 has 13 amino acids. This CDR3 reads CAWTRGGNQPQHF. The CDR3 bases are TGTGCCTGGACTCGTGGGGGCAATCAGCCCCAGCATTTT.

CDR3 bases: TGCAGCGTTGGGGGATTAACAGATACGCAGTATTTT. This codes for CSVGGLTDTQYF. V gene TRBV29-1 combines with J gene TRBJ2-3; D call uncertain. Trimming shortened V by 4 bases and J by 3 bases, and 8 bases separated the two germline ends. This CDR3 has 12 residues. Germline V gives CDR1 SQVTM, CDR2 ANQGSEA.

V and J are TRBV27 and TRBJ2-7; 7 bases are shared with TRBD2. This CDR3 comprises 17 residues. Germline lookup yields CDR1 MNHEY and CDR2 SMNVEV (reference sequence). V gave up 5 bases and J gave up 6 bases; unmatched junction bases: 19. The CDR3 is CASSPQLRGAGYGEQYF. The CDR3 DNA reads as TGTGCCAGCAGTCCACAACTCCGTGGAGCGGGATATGGCGAGCAGTACTTC.

J is TRBJ2-5 and V is TRBV7-3, with D possibly being TRBD2 (5 bases). The CDR3 has 13 amino acids. The germline V gene encodes CDR1 SGHTA and CDR2 FQGTGA. Deletions cut 1 base from V and 6 bases from J, with 9 bases between. The DNA of the CDR3 is TGTGCCAGCAGCTTAAATCCGGGGAAGACCCAGTACTTC. It translates to CASSLNPGKTQYF.

This clone came up once. CDR3: CASSPQHTEAFF. The CDR3 region has the DNA TGTGCCAGCTCACCACAACACACTGAAGCTTTCTTT. This sequence joins TRBV18 and TRBJ1-1; D gene unclear. Trimming left V 1 base short and J 3 bases short, with 3 bases between. The CDR3 consists of 12 residues. Germline CDR1 KGHSH, CDR2 LQKENI.

The rearrangement uses TRBV5-1 and TRBJ1-1; maybe TRBD1 (5 bases). CDR1 is SGHRS and CDR2 is YFSETQ in the germline V gene. Trimming shortened V by 4 bases and J by 2 bases, and 15 bases separated the two germline ends. The length of the CDR3 is 15 residues. The CDR3 bases are TGCGCCAGCAGCATGGGACGCATAGACAACACTGAAGCTTTCTTT. It codes for CASSMGRIDNTEAFF.

The chain joins TRBV27 to TRBJ1-1; possibly TRBD1 for D (5 bases). V lost 4 bases and J lost 0, with 12 bases in between. The CDR3 totals 15 residues. Germline CDR1 MNHEY, CDR2 SMNVEV (reference sequence). The CDR3 loop reads CASSSRGPMNTEAFF. CDR3 sequence (DNA): TGTGCCAGCAGTTCCCGGGGACCGATGAACACTGAAGCTTTCTTT.

The chain couples TRBV9 to TRBJ2-5; no definite D call. CDR3 length: 13 amino acids. The germline gives CDR1 SGDLS, CDR2 YYNGEE. Between the trimmed V and J ends, which lost 0 bases and 4 bases, there was a span of 7 bases. CDR3 region: CASSVAPLETQYF. In DNA, the CDR3 is TGTGCCAGCAGCGTAGCCCCCCTAGAGACCCAGTACTTC. The complete variable domain, with remaining parts taken from reference TRBV9 and TRBJ2-5, reads DSGVTQTPKHLITATGQRVTLRCSPRSGDLSVYWYQQSLDQGLQFLIQYYNGEERAKGNILERFSAQQFPDLHSELNLSSLELGDSALYFCASSVAPLETQYFGPGTRLLVL.

The V gene is TRBV2, the J gene TRBJ2-3; no clear D gene. The germline V gene has CDR1 SNHLY and CDR2 FYNNEI. V dropped 8 bases and J dropped 0 bases, with 9 bases sitting between them. The CDR3 loop spans 13 amino acids. CDR3 DNA: TGTGCCAGCCAACCGGATAGCACAGATACGCAGTATTTT. It is translated as CASQPDSTDTQYF.

The chain has TRBV7-8 and TRBJ2-7, with D possibly TRBD2 on 7 matching bases. Trimming stripped 5 bases from V and 6 bases from J, with 20 bases between. This CDR3 spans 15 amino acids. Germline V gene sequence: CDR1 SGHVS, CDR2 FQNEAQ. The CDR3 DNA reads as TGTGCCAGCAGCCCGGGGGGCGGGAACCCCTTCGAGCAGTACTTC. Amino acid sequence: CASSPGGGNPFEQYF.

The genes are TRBV15 and TRBJ1-1, with a weak D call TRBD1 (5 bases). Germline V gene data show CDR1 as LNHNV and CDR2 as YYDKDF (reference sequence). Trimming left V 1 base short and J 7 bases short, with 16 bases between. The CDR3 is 15 amino acids. The CDR3 is CATSRGGAGWSEAFF. For the CDR3, the DNA is TGTGCCACCAGCAGAGGGGGCGCGGGGTGGAGTGAAGCTTTCTTT. The complete variable domain, with remaining parts taken from reference TRBV15 and TRBJ1-1, reads DAMVIQNPRYQVTQFGKPVTLSCSQTLNHNVMYWYQQKSSQAPKLLFHYYDKDFNNEADTPDNFQSRRPNTSFCFLDIRSPGLGDTAMYLCATSRGGAGWSEAFFGQGTRLTVV.

A few counts support this clone. The chain has TRBV5-1 and TRBJ2-7; 12 nucleotides align to TRBD2. There are 15 residues in the CDR3. J was trimmed by 4 bases and V by 4 bases; bases with no gene match: 6. Per germline, CDR1 SGHRS and CDR2 YFSETQ. The CDR3 region is CASSIGLAGSYEQYF. CDR3 nucleotides: TGCGCCAGCAGCATCGGACTAGCGGGGAGTTACGAGCAGTACTTC.

J is TRBJ1-1 and V is TRBV7-3; TRBD1 is a possible D gene (5 bases). In germline, CDR1 is SGHTA, CDR2 FQGTGA. The CDR3 totals 16 residues. Trimming removed 0 bases from V and 4 bases from J, with 15 bases in between. The CDR3 is CASSLTRDLFGTEAFF. The CDR3 nucleotides read TGTGCCAGCAGCTTAACGAGGGACCTTTTTGGCACTGAAGCTTTCTTT.

This chain links TRBV6-1 with TRBJ1-1; D is ambiguous. The germline V gene encodes CDR1 MNHNS and CDR2 SASEGT. V lost 2 bases and J 4 bases, leaving 14 bases between the germline ends. CDR3 length: 15 amino acids. The CDR3 loop reads CASSEPARPFTEAFF. CDR3 in DNA: TGTGCCAGCAGTGAACCCGCCAGGCCCTTCACTGAAGCTTTCTTT.